The clone carrying this T cell receptor (beta chain) counts as medium-sized (0.01 to 0.1%). TCRdb re-analyzed the PCR reads through MiXCR. The sample lists fewer than 6,500 clones, about 19% occurring once. V was shortened by 2 bases and J by 10 bases, with 15 bases between the two germline ends. Germline loops: CDR1 SGHNT, CDR2 YENEEA. This CDR3 has 15 residues. These data come from a study of metastatic and nonmetastatic thyroid tumors. All patients were treatment-naive before thyroid surgery. This rearrangement joins TRBV11-3 to TRBJ1-6; D is uncertain. This TCR was sampled from a female donor with papillary thyroid cancer or a benign thyroid nodule (not recorded which). Some clones in this sample may be carry-over from other donors' samples. The sequenced sample consisted of adjacent normal tissue. The CDR3 region has the DNA TGTGCCAGCAGCTTATCGGCATCACCGGGGTCACCCCTCCACTTT. Its protein is CASSLSASPGSPLHF.